This section outlines one T cell receptor (beta chain) sequence together with its context. Its specificity is not known. The PCR used 60 Vbeta and 13 Jbeta primers. Authors' analysis steps: The count from a later analysis was 79 million or so unique TCR beta chains, around 10 million of them shared. Profiling relied on immunoSEQ multiplex PCR, and the TCRdb table lists in-frame clones only, not all of them. V, J and clone size are taken as reported in that table, and D and trimming were inferred from the DNA itself. This table has under 85,000 clones, over 70% appearing once. Trimming took 6 bases from V and 0 from J, leaving 12 bases between them. Germline V CDR1 and CDR2: MDHEN, SYDVKM. This CDR3 is 15 amino acids long. The entry originates in a study of cytomegalovirus exposure and HLA in healthy donors. General observations from the study: Researchers reportedly found TCR beta sequences accurately predicted most subjects' HLA-A and HLA-B alleles. Later on, an analysis tied approximately 15,000 TCR beta sequences to HLA alleles at 0.05 false discovery rate.

Sequenced material: PBMCs. This receptor was identified in a man aged 40-49 years in good health and CMV-seronegative. This rearrangement joins TRBV28 to TRBJ2-4; D not resolved. The CDR3 DNA sequence: TGTGCCAGCAGCCCCAGACTTTTAGCCAAAAACATTCAGTACTTC. This encodes CASSPRLLAKNIQYF.